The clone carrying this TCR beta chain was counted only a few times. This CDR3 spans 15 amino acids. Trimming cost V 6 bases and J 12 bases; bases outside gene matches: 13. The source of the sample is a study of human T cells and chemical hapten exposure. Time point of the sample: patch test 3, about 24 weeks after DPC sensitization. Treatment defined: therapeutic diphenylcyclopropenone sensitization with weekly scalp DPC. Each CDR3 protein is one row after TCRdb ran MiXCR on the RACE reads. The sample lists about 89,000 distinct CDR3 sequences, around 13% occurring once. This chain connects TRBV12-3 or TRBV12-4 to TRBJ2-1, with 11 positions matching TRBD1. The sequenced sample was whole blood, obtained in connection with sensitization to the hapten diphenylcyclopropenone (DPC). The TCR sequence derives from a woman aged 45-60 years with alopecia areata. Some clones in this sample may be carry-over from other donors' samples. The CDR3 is CASSPGQGAYFLQFF. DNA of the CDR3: TGTGCCAGCAGCCCCGGACAGGGGGCGTATTTCTTGCAGTTCTTC.